This T cell receptor beta chain was sequenced for a study of blood T cell repertoires in COVID-19. Background on the study: T cells, B-cell-depleted T cells, or PBMCs provided the cDNA or gDNA that served as material.

Original processing notes: Scientists estimated how many nucleated cells there were by amplifying reference gene primers. Generated by immunoSEQ multiplex PCR, the TCRdb table keeps only in-frame clones and is missing some. V and J calls plus clone size are reproduced from that table; the DNA served to infer D and trimming. This table has 250,000 to 350,000 clones, about 85% appearing once. Germline lookup yields CDR1 SGHRS and CDR2 YFSETQ. Deletions cut 4 bases from V and 5 bases from J, with 16 bases between. The CDR3 length is 14 residues. The sample consisted of PBMCs or T cells enriched from blood (not recorded which). This TCR derives from a woman between 50 and 59 years old who had recovered from COVID-19. V usage is TRBV5-1 and J usage is TRBJ2-7; possibly TRBD2 for D (6 bases). The CDR3 nucleotides read TGCGCCAGCAGCGGGGGACTCGGGGTCCACGAGCAGTACTTC. Amino acids: CASSGGLGVHEQYF.